Sequencing of this T cell receptor beta chain was carried out in a study of blood T cell repertoires in COVID-19. Across the study: T cells, B-cell-depleted T cells, or PBMCs supplied cDNA or gDNA.

Per the germline V gene, CDR1 is SGHRS and CDR2 is YFSETQ. V trimming: 2 bases; J trimming: 4 bases; junction bases outside the gene matches: 5. The CDR3 is made up of 15 amino acids. Study processing details: Nucleated cell number was recorded as an estimate derived from reference gene primer amplification. TCRdb's table, derived via immunoSEQ multiplex PCR, lists solely in-frame clones and lacks some. V and J calls and clone size are as listed in that table; D and trimming were resolved from the DNA. The table includes under 200,000 clones, about 80% detected once. This rearrangement joins TRBV5-1 to TRBJ1-4, with TRBD1 matching over 7 bases. The sample taken for sequencing was peripheral blood. The receptor's source is a human donor in a cohort sampled during active COVID-19. For the CDR3, the DNA is TGCGCCAGCAGCTTAACAGGGGATGATAATGAAAAACTGTTTTTT. This gives the protein CASSLTGDDNEKLFF.